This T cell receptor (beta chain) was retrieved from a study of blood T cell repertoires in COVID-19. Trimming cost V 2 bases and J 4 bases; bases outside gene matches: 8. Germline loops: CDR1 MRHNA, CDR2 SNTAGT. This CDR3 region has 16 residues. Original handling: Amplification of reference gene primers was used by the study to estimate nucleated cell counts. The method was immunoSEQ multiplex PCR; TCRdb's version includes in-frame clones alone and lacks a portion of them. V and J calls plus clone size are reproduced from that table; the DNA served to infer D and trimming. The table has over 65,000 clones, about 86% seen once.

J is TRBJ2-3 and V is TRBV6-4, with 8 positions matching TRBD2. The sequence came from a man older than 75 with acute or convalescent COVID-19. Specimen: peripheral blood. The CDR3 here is CASSDSLAGGADTQYF. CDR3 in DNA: TGTGCCAGCAGTGACAGTCTGGCGGGAGGAGCAGATACGCAGTATTTT.